This paragraph reports one T cell receptor beta chain. Its specificity is unknown. Losses at the gene ends were 3 bases for V and 3 bases for J; bases not matched to a gene: 7. The germline V gene encodes CDR1 SGDLS and CDR2 YYNGEE. The CDR3 spans 18 residues. Researchers ran the PCR with 60 Vbeta and 13 Jbeta primers. Sequencing used immunoSEQ multiplex PCR; TCRdb keeps in-frame clones, though not all of them. The repertoire holds about 170,000 clones, with around 84% as singletons. The data originate from a study of cytomegalovirus exposure and HLA in healthy donors. Study outcomes and limitations: Overall, under 200 TCR beta chains were annotated as cytomegalovirus-associated. A later analysis reportedly found that, within productive TCRs, an Asian-associated ancestry cluster had fewer N-insertions than the mean observed across the approximately 600 donors.

This receptor was identified in a man between 18 and 35 years old in good health and CMV-seropositive. V usage is TRBV9 and J usage is TRBJ2-4; 15 bases are a match to TRBD2. The sequencing sample was made of PBMCs. Here the CDR3 reads CASSDQGLAGGRKNIQYF. The CDR3 nucleotides read TGTGCCAGCAGCGATCAGGGACTAGCGGGGGGCCGCAAAAACATTCAGTACTTC.